This T cell receptor (beta chain) was sequenced during a study of cytomegalovirus exposure and HLA in healthy donors. Germline values: CDR1 SGHKS, CDR2 YYEKEE (reference sequence). CDR3 length: 15 residues. The V and J ends lost 4 bases and 3 bases respectively, with 16 bases between them. Use of 60 Vbeta and 13 Jbeta primers characterized the PCR. Per the study methods: Among the unique TCR beta chains that a later analysis counted, about 79 million in all, roughly 9.9 million were shared. Data came from immunoSEQ multiplex PCR; TCRdb stores just in-frame clones and leaves some out. The V and J calls and the clone size are those of that table, but D and trimming were determined from the DNA. Of 150,000 to 200,000 clones listed, 80% are singletons. Donors were nominally healthy when sampled, though unrecorded immune exposures were likely. To note about this clone: Its matching antigen is unknown.

Overall study findings and caveats: According to an earlier analysis, most TCR beta V segments yielded productive rearrangements about 90% or about 30% of the time. Fewer N-insertions (relative to the roughly 660-donor mean) were reportedly seen in an Asian-associated ancestry cluster in a later analysis.

The chain employs TRBV5-5 and TRBJ1-2; tentative D call: TRBD1 (6 bases). Sequenced material: PBMCs. The TCR sequence derives from a man aged 18-30 years in good health and CMV-seropositive. CDR3 nucleotides: TGTGCCAGCAGCATCCAGGGGTTGGTGGACTATGGCTACACCTTC. This encodes CASSIQGLVDYGYTF.